This TCR beta chain is from a study of T-cell reconstitution after alpha-beta-depleted transplantation in children. Regarding the study as a whole: Among T cells one year after transplant, newly produced cells accounted for most counts and diversity. Reportedly, only several hundred clones from non-depleted graft cells drove alpha-beta T-cell counts at about two months. Surviving recipient T cells and intrathymic progenitors accounted for some patients' high TCRbeta diversity at day 60.

This clonotype has a handful of counts. Its antigen is currently unknown. The junction departs from the called germline gene at one end, perhaps through a read error. Preparation of the TCRbeta library used unique molecular identifiers. TCRdb reanalysed the PCR reads using MiXCR and keeps one entry per CDR3 protein. The sample carries fewer than 700,000 distinct CDR3 sequences, roughly 13% recorded once. Germline assignment: CDR1 SSHAT and CDR2 FNYEAQ (reference sequence). The CDR3 totals 16 residues. The source is a male patient between 5 and 17 years old who had a stem cell transplant for acute myeloid leukemia, so the T cells may come from the graft donor. The rearrangement joins TRBV7-7 to TRBJ2-3, with 10 bases aligning to TRBD2. The material was PBMCs, mostly from graft donor cells, obtained 360 days after TCRalphabeta/CD19-depleted stem cell transplant. The CDR3 sequence is CASSQRPSGSTDTQYF. In DNA, the CDR3 is TGTGCTAGCAGCCAGCGGCCTAGCGGGAGTACAGATACGCAGTATTTT.